This T cell receptor beta chain stems from a study of blood T cell repertoires in COVID-19. Sequenced by immunoSEQ multiplex PCR; TCRdb stores in-frame clones only, minus some. This table has over 200,000 clones, 88% appearing once. The CDR3 contains 15 residues. Germline CDR1 reads SGHTA; CDR2 reads FQGTGA. V was pared by 4 bases and J by 7 bases, with 6 bases of the junction left unmatched. The chain recombines TRBV7-3 with TRBJ1-6, with TRBD1 matching over 8 bases. The receptor was isolated from a human donor in a cohort sampled during active COVID-19. Specimen: peripheral blood. The CDR3 region is CASSSTGGRNSPLHF. CDR3 nucleotides: TGTGCCAGCAGCTCAACAGGGGGTCGAAATTCACCCCTCCACTTT.